Detailed here is one TCR beta chain. Resolution of symptoms, clearance, or two negative PCRs was present in recovered Cohort 3 donors. Per the original methods: Amplification of reference gene primers was used by the study to estimate nucleated cell counts. Clones were sequenced by immunoSEQ multiplex PCR, and TCRdb holds only the in-frame ones, with some missing. V and J calls and clone size follow that table, whereas D and trimming were derived from the DNA. The profile covers just over 150,000 clones, with 85% to 90% appearing a single time and about 6.6% taken by the ten largest. This specimen belongs to a study of blood T cell repertoires in COVID-19. Trimming removed 6 bases from V and 8 bases from J; junction bases left unmatched: 6. Germline V gene data show CDR1 as ENHRY and CDR2 as SYGVKD. The CDR3 consists of 14 residues.

The sample was PBMCs or T cells enriched from blood (not recorded which). The receptor's source is a woman between 50 and 59 years old who had recovered from COVID-19. The chain has TRBV10-3 and TRBJ1-6; TRBD1 matches at 8 bases. In DNA form, the CDR3 reads TGTGCCATCAGGGACAGGGCAGGGGATTCACCCCTCCACTTT. This sequence encodes CAIRDRAGDSPLHF.